The 8 T cell receptor beta chains reported below all come from one sample, sequenced in a study of cytomegalovirus exposure and HLA in healthy donors. With 60 Vbeta and 13 Jbeta primers, the PCR was carried out. TCRdb keeps only in-frame clones here, not all; method: immunoSEQ multiplex PCR. This table holds about 88,000 clones, around 89% found once. Sequenced material: PBMCs. These receptors came from a man younger than 35 in good health and CMV-seronegative.

J is TRBJ1-1 and V is TRBV29-1, with D uncertain. The V gene lost 4 bases and the J gene lost 0 bases, with 9 bases spanning the gap. This CDR3 region has 13 residues. Germline CDR1 and CDR2: SQVTM and ANQGSEA. The CDR3 nucleotides read TGCAGCGTTGGGACGGGGATGAACACTGAAGCTTTCTTT. Its translation is CSVGTGMNTEAFF.

This rearrangement joins TRBV5-1 to TRBJ2-3; D is ambiguous. The CDR3 has 14 amino acids. CDR1 is SGHRS and CDR2 is YFSETQ in the germline V gene. V lost 0 bases to trimming and J lost 0 bases, with 5 bases between them. DNA for the CDR3: TGCGCCAGCAGCTTGGGGGCTAGCACAGATACGCAGTATTTT. Protein product: CASSLGASTDTQYF.

This rearrangement joins TRBV9 to TRBJ2-3; D is unclear. There are 14 residues in the CDR3. Germline CDR1 reads SGDLS; CDR2 reads YYNGEE. V lost 6 bases and J 4 bases, leaving 15 bases between the germline ends. CDR3 sequence: CASNSRHRSDTQYF. The CDR3, as DNA: TGTGCCAGCAATTCCCGCCATAGATCAGATACGCAGTATTTT.

The chain employs TRBV9 and TRBJ2-6; the match to TRBD1 covers 11 bases. CDR1 is SGDLS and CDR2 is YYNGEE in the germline V gene. The junction had 2 bases not matched to a gene; V was cut back by 1 base and J by 2 bases. CDR3 length: 17 amino acids. The CDR3 sequence: CASSVRTGGAGANVLTF. In DNA form, the CDR3 reads TGTGCCAGCAGCGTAAGGACAGGGGGCGCTGGGGCCAACGTCCTGACTTTC.

This clone was counted a single time. The rearrangement uses TRBV15 and TRBJ2-4, with D possibly being TRBD1 (6 bases). This CDR3 contains 14 residues. From germline, CDR1 is LNHNV and CDR2 YYDKDF (reference sequence). Trimming cost V 1 base and J 3 bases, with 7 bases left between them. CDR3 nucleotide sequence: TGTGCCACCAGCAGAGGAGGGGGCAAAAACATTCAGTACTTC. Protein: CATSRGGGKNIQYF. The full variable domain, with the rest looked up from reference TRBV15 and TRBJ2-4, is DAMVIQNPRYQVTQFGKPVTLSCSQTLNHNVMYWYQQKSSQAPKLLFHYYDKDFNNEADTPDNFQSRRPNTSFCFLDIRSPGLGDTAMYLCATSRGGGKNIQYFGAGTRLSVL.

The table lists this clone with a few counts. The chain joins TRBV21-1 to TRBJ2-5; TRBD1 is the table's D call and was not checked against the DNA. TRBV21-1 is a recognized pseudogene. The CDR3 covers 18 residues. DNA for the CDR3: TGTGCCAGCAGCAAAGTGTCGGGACAGGGTTATTCCCCTGTTAAGCAGTACTTC. Protein sequence: CASSKVSGQGYSPVKQYF.

The rearrangement uses TRBV19 and TRBJ1-5; tentative D call: TRBD1 (5 bases). Trimming took off 1 base at V and 2 bases at J, with 6 bases between the two ends. This CDR3 spans 14 amino acids. The germline CDR1 and CDR2 sequences are LNHDA and SQIVND (reference sequence). CDR3 in amino acids: CASSIVGGNQPQHF. In DNA, the CDR3 is TGTGCCAGTAGTATAGTAGGGGGCAATCAGCCCCAGCATTTT.

The chain recombines TRBV19 with TRBJ2-2; perhaps TRBD2 as D (6 bases). V lost 3 bases and J 5 bases, leaving 7 bases between the germline ends. CDR3 length: 13 residues. Germline CDR1 and CDR2: LNHDA and SQIVND (reference sequence). The CDR3 region is CASSIGGTGELFF. The CDR3 DNA is TGTGCCAGTAGTATTGGGGGGACCGGGGAGCTGTTTTTT.